The clone carrying this TCR beta chain was seen a few times. Alongside a J-beta primer mix, a sample-barcoded 5' primer served in a second PCR lasting about 7 to 11 cycles. TCRdb reanalysed the 5' RACE reads using MiXCR and keeps one entry per CDR3 protein. The table shows over a million distinct CDR3 sequences, with approximately 40% occurring only once. The data were taken from a study of blood T cells in healthy people across ages. Every sample yielded at least 7 million isolated PBMCs. The CDR3 has 15 amino acids. Germline V lookup: CDR1 SGHRS, CDR2 YFSETQ. Trimming took 1 base from V and 2 from J; bases not matched to a gene: 5.

This TCR derives from a woman aged 18-29 years in good health. The material sequenced was blood. The V call is TRBV5-1, the J call TRBJ2-7, with 8 bases lining up with TRBD2. The CDR3 sequence is CASSLTGRGAYEQYF. The DNA for the CDR3 is TGCGCCAGCAGCTTGACAGGGCGGGGGGCCTACGAGCAGTACTTC.